This entry lists 15 T cell receptor beta chains sequenced from one sample in a study of long-term antiretroviral therapy in people with HIV (dated by TCRdb to between 2020 and 2023). Sequencing of the TRB variable region was done with the immunoSEQ hsTCRB v3.0 assay at survey level resolution. TCRdb obtained this table from immuneACCESS and retained in-frame rearrangements with V and J assigned. These tables miss some clones; where compared with another copy, unresolved V genes account for less than half of the shortfall, and the remainder is unexplained. The sample profile shows roughly 20,000 clones; approximately 86% of them were found once. The top ten clones comprise roughly 4% of the sample. The source was unsorted PBMCs, collected 2.1 years after starting antiretroviral therapy. The receptor set was obtained from a man aged 18 to 30 with HIV.

The chain employs TRBV10-1 and TRBJ2-7; D perhaps matches TRBD1 (6 bases). Trimming took off 11 bases at V and 2 bases at J, with 16 bases between the two ends. The CDR3 is 13 amino acids. Germline CDR1 reads WNHNN; CDR2 reads SYGVQD (reference sequence). The CDR3 region is CAGRTGLPYEQYF. CDR3 DNA: TGCGCCGGCCGAACAGGGCTACCCTACGAGCAGTACTTC.

DNA for the CDR3: TGTGCCAGCAGCTTAGGACTGTACTATGGCTACACCTTC. Encoded protein: CASSLGLYYGYTF. The genes are TRBV11-2 and TRBJ1-2, with unresolved D. The CDR3 has 13 amino acids. The germline V gene encodes CDR1 SGHAT and CDR2 FQNNGV. Trimming shortened V by 1 base and J by 3 bases, and 6 bases separated the two germline ends.

This chain connects TRBV6-5 to TRBJ1-1; 12 bases map to TRBD1. Trimming cost V 5 bases and J 2 bases; bases outside gene matches: 3. CDR3 size: 15 residues. Germline V gene sequence: CDR1 MNHEY, CDR2 SVGAGI. The CDR3 loop is CASSPGTGGNTEAFF. The CDR3 nucleotides are TGTGCCAGCAGTCCCGGGACAGGGGGCAACACTGAAGCTTTCTTT.

The chain carries TRBV9 and TRBJ2-7, with D possibly matching TRBD2 (6 bases). V was cut by 0 bases and J by 5 bases, with 18 bases left in between. Per germline, CDR1 SGDLS and CDR2 YYNGEE. The CDR3 sequence is 16 residues long. CDR3 sequence: CASSVGAGYSADEQYF. CDR3 nucleotides: TGTGCCAGCAGCGTAGGGGCGGGGTACTCAGCCGACGAGCAGTACTTC.

The J gene is TRBJ1-5, the V gene TRBV19, with D tentatively TRBD1 (5 bases). The germline V gene has CDR1 LNHDA and CDR2 SQIVND (reference sequence). The V and J ends lost 1 base and 2 bases respectively, with 9 bases between them. The CDR3 spans 15 residues. CDR3 protein: CASSIGGVGNQPQHF. CDR3 in DNA: TGTGCCAGTAGTATAGGGGGGGTCGGCAATCAGCCCCAGCATTTT.

This clone occurred a few times. The rearrangement uses TRBV19 and TRBJ1-2; a possible D gene is TRBD1 (5 bases). This CDR3 comprises 13 residues. The germline gives CDR1 LNHDA, CDR2 SQIVND (reference sequence). Trimming cost V 3 bases and J 8 bases, with 13 bases left between them. The CDR3, as DNA: TGTGCCAGTAGTATCACCAGGGATGGCGGCTACACCTTC. Its protein product is CASSITRDGGYTF.

The chain links TRBV4-2 to TRBJ2-7; D may be TRBD2 (5 bases). Germline CDR1 and CDR2: LGHNA and YNFKEQ. The CDR3 has 15 amino acids. Trimming left V 1 base short and J 6 bases short, with 16 bases between. The CDR3: CASSQGEGAYGEQYF. DNA for the CDR3: TGTGCCAGCAGCCAAGGTGAGGGAGCCTACGGCGAGCAGTACTTC.

The CDR3 protein is CASSPQQGVGGYTF. The CDR3 region has the DNA TGTGCCAGCTCACCACAACAGGGTGTTGGGGGCTACACCTTC. The chain combines TRBV18 with TRBJ1-2; D might be TRBD1 (6 bases). The germline V gene encodes CDR1 KGHSH and CDR2 LQKENI. Trimming removed 1 base from V and 8 bases from J, with 14 bases in between. The CDR3 contains 14 residues.

The V call is TRBV2, the J call TRBJ2-2; D is uncertain. The length of the CDR3 is 16 residues. V lost 0 bases and J 4 bases, leaving 12 bases between the germline ends. The germline V gene encodes CDR1 SNHLY and CDR2 FYNNEI. Here the CDR3 DNA reads TGTGCCAGCAGTGAAGCGCGTCGGGCGGTCACCGGGGAGCTGTTTTTT. It encodes CASSEARRAVTGELFF.

The chain combines TRBV7-8 with TRBJ2-7; 11 bases agree with TRBD2. Per the germline V gene, CDR1 is SGHVS and CDR2 is FQNEAQ. V shed 6 bases and J 5 bases; nucleotides not matched to a gene: 9. The CDR3 loop spans 15 amino acids. The CDR3 bases are TGTGCCAGCAGTCTTACTAGCGGGGGATTTAACGAGCAGTACTTC. Translation gives CASSLTSGGFNEQYF.

The chain joins TRBV19 to TRBJ1-2, with D possibly being TRBD1 (5 bases). In germline, CDR1 is LNHDA, CDR2 SQIVND (reference sequence). This CDR3 contains 14 residues. Trimming pared 3 bases from V and 4 bases from J, leaving 12 bases between. CDR3 DNA: TGTGCCAGTAGTATGGTGGGGACGGGCTATGGCTACACCTTC. It encodes CASSMVGTGYGYTF.

The chain couples TRBV4-3 to TRBJ2-2; maybe TRBD1 (6 bases). This CDR3 has 13 residues. Trimming shortened V by 6 bases and J by 6 bases, and 11 bases separated the two germline ends. Per the germline V gene, CDR1 is LGHNA and CDR2 is YSLEER. The CDR3 DNA reads TGCGCCAGCAGGCAACAGGGCTCCGGGGAGCTGTTTTTT. Protein product: CASRQQGSGELFF.

This rearrangement joins TRBV10-3 to TRBJ1-6, with a tentative D call TRBD1 (5 bases). The CDR3 totals 15 residues. V lost 6 bases and J 9 bases, leaving 18 bases between the germline ends. The germline V gene encodes CDR1 ENHRY and CDR2 SYGVKD. CDR3 nucleotide sequence: TGTGCCATCAGGGGAGGGGACGGAAATTTTTCACCCCTCCACTTT. Translated, it gives CAIRGGDGNFSPLHF.

The rearrangement uses TRBV5-5 and TRBJ2-7; 10 positions match TRBD1. V was pared by 0 bases and J by 1 base, with 1 base of the junction left unmatched. Germline-derived CDR1 and CDR2 are SGHKS and YYEKEE (reference sequence). There are 15 residues in the CDR3. The CDR3 DNA sequence: TGTGCCAGCAGCTTGGGGGGACAGGGGTCCTACGAGCAGTACTTC. Translated, it gives CASSLGGQGSYEQYF.

The chain uses TRBV11-2 and TRBJ1-4, with 7 positions matching TRBD1. Germline CDR1 is SGHAT and CDR2 is FQNNGV. The CDR3 totals 17 residues. V dropped 5 bases and J dropped 0; count of bases not matched to a gene: 9. The CDR3: CASSVRDRLTTNEKLFF. CDR3 nucleotides: TGTGCCAGCAGCGTCCGGGACAGACTCACAACTAATGAAAAACTGTTTTTT.